The sample holds many counts of the clone carrying this T cell receptor (beta chain). Its antigen is not known. One entry per CDR3 protein, called by TCRdb with MiXCR from the reads. The sample holds a few hundred thousand distinct CDR3 sequences; 15% to 20% are singletons and the top ten take more than 10%. The sample comes from a study of T cell repertoires in cytomegalovirus infection. Germline CDR1 reads SGHVS; CDR2 reads FNYEAQ. The CDR3 spans 13 residues. Trimming cost V 0 bases and J 3 bases, with 2 bases left between them. Study-wide results and limits: Ex vivo responses were dominated by HLA-C-restricted CMV-specific TCR beta clonotypes.

Sequencing used PBMCs. This receptor was taken from a human donor in good health (CMV status not recorded). Some clones in this sample may be carry-over from other donors' samples. This chain joins TRBV7-6 and TRBJ1-4; D gene unclear. The CDR3, as DNA: TGTGCCAGCAGCTTAGCGGCTAATGAAAAACTGTTTTTT. Its translation is CASSLAANEKLFF.